Following are 13 T cell receptor beta chains from one sample sequenced in a study of technical replicates of blood from several donors. The data were produced by immunoSEQ multiplex PCR, yet TCRdb's version contains in-frame clones alone and is incomplete. Of about 85,000 clones in the sample, 90% to 95% were seen once. Sample: T cells isolated from PBMCs. Source of these receptors: a human donor in good health.

V usage is TRBV5-4 and J usage is TRBJ2-2; D remains ambiguous. The CDR3 covers 12 residues. The germline V and J ends were trimmed by 2 bases and 6 bases, with 5 bases remaining between them. Germline CDR1 SGHNT, CDR2 YYREEE (reference sequence). The CDR3 nucleotides read TGTGCCAGCAGCTTAAGCCCCGGGGAGCTGTTTTTT. Its protein is CASSLSPGELFF.

The V call is TRBV28, the J call TRBJ2-3; TRBD2 matches 9 bases. Germline values: CDR1 MDHEN, CDR2 SYDVKM. Trimming cost V 4 bases and J 3 bases; bases outside gene matches: 14. CDR3 length: 18 residues. The CDR3 sequence is CASSYHGGGRAVTDTQYF. The CDR3 region has the DNA TGTGCCAGCAGTTATCACGGGGGCGGGAGGGCCGTGACAGATACGCAGTATTTT.

The gene calls are TRBV10-3 and TRBJ2-1; 7 bases map to TRBD2. The CDR3 extends over 17 amino acids. Trimming cost V 6 bases and J 5 bases; bases outside gene matches: 16. Germline V CDR1 and CDR2: ENHRY, SYGVKD. This CDR3 reads CAISRAGTQVGDNEQFF. The CDR3 DNA reads TGTGCCATCAGCCGAGCGGGAACCCAAGTAGGCGACAATGAGCAGTTCTTC.

This clone was observed once. The rearrangement uses TRBV11-2 and TRBJ1-1, with a weak D call TRBD1 (5 bases). This CDR3 is built from 14 residues. The V end lost 4 bases, the J end lost 4 bases, and 13 bases lay between the germline ends. CDR1 and CDR2 from the germline V gene are SGHAT and FQNNGV. The CDR3: CASSSRESVTEAFF. The CDR3 coding sequence is TGTGCCAGCAGCTCCAGGGAATCTGTCACTGAAGCTTTCTTT.

The rearrangement uses TRBV25-1 and TRBJ2-1; 11 bases are shared with TRBD2. The CDR3 spans 17 residues. In germline, CDR1 is MGHDK, CDR2 SYGVNS. J gave up 6 bases and V 6 bases, and 13 bases lay outside the gene matches. The CDR3, as DNA: TGTGCCAGCAGCCGCGTAGGTGGGGGACTAGCGGTCAATGAGCAGTTCTTC. It codes for CASSRVGGGLAVNEQFF.

This clone was detected only once. The rearrangement uses TRBV19 and TRBJ2-7; a weak D match, TRBD1 (6 bases). CDR3 length: 15 residues. Trimming stripped 7 bases from V and 3 bases from J, with 19 bases between. Germline V gene data show CDR1 as LNHDA and CDR2 as SQIVND (reference sequence). This CDR3 is CASTKSRDIVYEQYF. Here the CDR3 DNA reads TGTGCCAGTACCAAAAGCCGGGACATAGTCTACGAGCAGTACTTC.

The chain employs TRBV4-1 and TRBJ2-7, with 7 bases aligning to TRBD2. J lost 2 bases, V lost 8 bases, and 9 bases had no gene match. Germline CDR1 reads MGHRA; CDR2 reads YSYEKL. CDR3 length: 14 amino acids. The CDR3 bases are TGCGCCAGCTCACCTAGGAGCGGGGCCTACGAGCAGTACTTC. Translation: CASSPRSGAYEQYF.

The chain combines TRBV7-6 with TRBJ1-2; D perhaps matches TRBD1 (5 bases). The germline CDR1 and CDR2 sequences are SGHVS and FNYEAQ. Trimming stripped 1 base from V and 2 bases from J, with 8 bases between. This CDR3 has 14 residues. This CDR3 reads CASSLEPGNYGYTF. The CDR3 nucleotides read TGTGCCAGCAGCTTAGAACCAGGGAACTATGGCTACACCTTC.

The rearrangement uses TRBV7-2 and TRBJ2-2; D is unresolved. The CDR3 covers 13 residues. Deletions cut 2 bases from V and 5 bases from J, with 6 bases between. Per the germline V gene, CDR1 is SGHTA and CDR2 is FQGNSA. CDR3 DNA: TGTGCCAGCAGCTTAATGCGGACCGGGGAGCTGTTTTTT. Its translation is CASSLMRTGELFF.

V and J are TRBV19 and TRBJ2-7, with 9 nucleotides matching TRBD1. The CDR3 covers 14 residues. J was trimmed by 2 bases and V by 3 bases; bases with no gene match: 2. Germline V gene lookup returns CDR1 LNHDA and CDR2 SQIVND (reference sequence). The CDR3 nucleotides read TGTGCCAGTAGTATGACAGGGGGGACCTACGAGCAGTACTTC. This translates into CASSMTGGTYEQYF.

V is TRBV9 and J is TRBJ2-7; 7 bases map to TRBD2. After removal of 0 bases from V and 3 bases from J, the junction contained 3 bases not matched to a gene. The length of the CDR3 is 14 residues. Looked up from germline, CDR1 is SGDLS and CDR2 is YYNGEE. CDR3 nucleotides: TGTGCCAGCAGCGTAGGGGGGGGTCTCTACGAGCAGTACTTC. It specifies CASSVGGGLYEQYF.

The chain couples TRBV5-1 to TRBJ2-3; TRBD2 matches 8 bases. V shed 2 bases, J shed 2 bases, and the junction held 13 bases outside the gene matches. The CDR3 runs 18 residues. CDR1 is SGHRS, CDR2 YFSETQ, per germline. CDR3 residues: CASSLVAGTLATTDTQYF. The CDR3 DNA sequence: TGCGCCAGCAGCTTAGTAGCGGGGACACTTGCCACCACAGATACGCAGTATTTT.

The rearrangement uses TRBV29-1 and TRBJ1-4; 9 nucleotides line up with TRBD1. Germline V gene data show CDR1 as SQVTM and CDR2 as ANQGSEA. The CDR3 is 16 amino acids. J lost 4 bases, V lost 3 bases, and 9 bases had no gene match. CDR3 coding DNA: TGCAGCGTTGACCCGGGGACAGGGATAAGTAATGAAAAACTGTTTTTT. This translates into CSVDPGTGISNEKLFF. The full variable domain, its missing parts supplied by reference TRBV29-1 and TRBJ1-4, is SAVISQKPSRDICQRGTSLTIQCQVDSQVTMMFWYRQQPGQSLTLIATANQGSEATYESGFVIDKFPISRPNLTFSTLTVSNMSPEDSSIYLCSVDPGTGISNEKLFFGSGTQLSVL.